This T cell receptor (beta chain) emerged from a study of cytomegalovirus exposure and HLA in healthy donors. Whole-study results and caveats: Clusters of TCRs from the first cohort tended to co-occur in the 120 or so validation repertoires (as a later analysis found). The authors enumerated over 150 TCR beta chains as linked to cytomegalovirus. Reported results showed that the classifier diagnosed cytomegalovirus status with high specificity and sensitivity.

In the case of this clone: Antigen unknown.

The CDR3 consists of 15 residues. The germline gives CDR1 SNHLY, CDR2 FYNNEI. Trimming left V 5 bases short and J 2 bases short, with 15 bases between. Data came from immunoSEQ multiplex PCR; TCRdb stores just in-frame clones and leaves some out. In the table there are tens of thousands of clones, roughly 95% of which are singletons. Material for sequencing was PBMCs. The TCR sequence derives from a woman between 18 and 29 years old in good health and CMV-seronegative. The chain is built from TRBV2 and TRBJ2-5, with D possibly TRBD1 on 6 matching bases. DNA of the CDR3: TGTGCCAGCAGTCCCCCCGGGACACAACAAGAGACCCAGTACTTC. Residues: CASSPPGTQQETQYF.